This TCR beta chain was obtained from a study of T-cell memory formation after mild COVID-19. The CDR3 is 15 amino acids. Germline V gives CDR1 SEHNR, CDR2 FQNEAQ (reference sequence). The J segment lost 0 bases and the V segment lost 5 bases, leaving 3 bases of the junction unmatched. Study findings and constraints: A balance of CD4 and CD8 characterized clones contracting day 15 to 85, whereas later expanders leaned CD4+. Confirmation of SARS-CoV-2 specificity was lacking for second-wave clones peaking day 37.

This clonotype was seen repeatedly, ten times or more. Its matching antigen is unknown. A 5'RACE reaction primed in the constant segment made cDNA libraries of TCR alpha and TCR beta, and these carried sample barcodes and UMIs. One entry per CDR3 protein, called by TCRdb with MiXCR from the 5' RACE reads. Among roughly 300,000 distinct CDR3 sequences listed, about 17% were seen once. The sample comprised PBMCs or a T cell subset sorted from them (not recorded which). The TCR sequence derives from a young man who had mild COVID-19 (a few samples of this study predate the infection). Cell type and time point are not known. This chain links TRBV7-9 with TRBJ2-3, with 9 positions matching TRBD2. CDR3 DNA: TGTGCCAGCAGCCCTCTAGCGGGAAGCACAGATACGCAGTATTTT. Translation: CASSPLAGSTDTQYF.